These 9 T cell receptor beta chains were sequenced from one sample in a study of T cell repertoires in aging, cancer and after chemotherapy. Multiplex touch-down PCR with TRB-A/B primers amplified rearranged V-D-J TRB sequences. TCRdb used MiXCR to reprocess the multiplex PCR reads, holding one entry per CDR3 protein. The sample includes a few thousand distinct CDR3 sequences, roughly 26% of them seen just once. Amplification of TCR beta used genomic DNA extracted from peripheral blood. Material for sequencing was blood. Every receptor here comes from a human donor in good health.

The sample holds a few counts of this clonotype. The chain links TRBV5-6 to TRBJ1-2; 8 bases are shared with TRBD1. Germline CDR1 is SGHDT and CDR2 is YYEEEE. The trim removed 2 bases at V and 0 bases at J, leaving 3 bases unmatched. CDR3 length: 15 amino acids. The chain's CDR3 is CASSLQGGPNYGYTF. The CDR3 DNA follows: TGTGCCAGCAGCTTACAGGGGGGTCCTAACTATGGCTACACCTTC.

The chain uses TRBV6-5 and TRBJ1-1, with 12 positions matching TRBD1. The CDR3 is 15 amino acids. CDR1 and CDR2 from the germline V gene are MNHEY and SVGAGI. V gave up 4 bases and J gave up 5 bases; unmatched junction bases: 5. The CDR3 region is CASSLGTGGYTEAFF. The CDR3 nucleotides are TGTGCCAGCAGTTTAGGGACAGGGGGCTATACTGAAGCTTTCTTT.

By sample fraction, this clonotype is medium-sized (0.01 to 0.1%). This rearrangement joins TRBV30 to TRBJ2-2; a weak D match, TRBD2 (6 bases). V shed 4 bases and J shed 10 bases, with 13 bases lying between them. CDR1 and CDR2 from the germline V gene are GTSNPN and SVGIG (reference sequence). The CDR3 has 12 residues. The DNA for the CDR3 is TGTGCCTGGAACAGAGGGACTCCGGAGCTGTTTTTT. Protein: CAWNRGTPELFF.

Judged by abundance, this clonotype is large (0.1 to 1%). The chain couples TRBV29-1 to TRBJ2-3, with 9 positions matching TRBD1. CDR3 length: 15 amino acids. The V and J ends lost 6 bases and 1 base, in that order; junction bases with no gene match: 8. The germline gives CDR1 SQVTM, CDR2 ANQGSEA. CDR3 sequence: CSVGDTGGRTDTQYF. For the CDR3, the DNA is TGCAGCGTCGGTGACACAGGGGGCCGCACAGATACGCAGTATTTT.

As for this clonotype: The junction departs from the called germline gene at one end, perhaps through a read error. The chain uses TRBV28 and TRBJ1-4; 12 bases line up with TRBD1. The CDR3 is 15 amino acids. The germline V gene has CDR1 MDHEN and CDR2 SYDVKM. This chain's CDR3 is CAGSFRDRGQEKLFF. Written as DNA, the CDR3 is TGTGCCGGCAGTTTCCGGGACAGGGGGCAGGAAAAACTGTTTTTT.

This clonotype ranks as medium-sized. CDR3 in amino acids: CASSLGSSGGYTF. The CDR3 DNA reads as TGTGCCAGCAGCTTAGGGAGCTCAGGTGGCTACACCTTC. The chain uses TRBV5-6 and TRBJ1-2, with D uncertain. The CDR3 length is 13 residues. V was pared by 2 bases and J by 7 bases, with 12 bases between. Germline CDR1 and CDR2: SGHDT and YYEEEE. The full variable domain, with the rest looked up from reference TRBV5-6 and TRBJ1-2, is DAGVTQSPTHLIKTRGQQVTLRCSPKSGHDTVSWYQQALGQGPQFIFQYYEEEERQRGNFPDRFSGHQFPNYSSELNVNALLLGDSALYLCASSLGSSGGYTFGSGTRLTVV.

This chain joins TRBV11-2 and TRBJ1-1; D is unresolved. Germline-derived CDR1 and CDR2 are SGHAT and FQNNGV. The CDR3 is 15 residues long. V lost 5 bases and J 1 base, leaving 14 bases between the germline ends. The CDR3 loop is CASSAALGPNTEAFF. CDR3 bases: TGTGCCAGCAGCGCTGCCTTGGGTCCGAACACTGAAGCTTTCTTT.

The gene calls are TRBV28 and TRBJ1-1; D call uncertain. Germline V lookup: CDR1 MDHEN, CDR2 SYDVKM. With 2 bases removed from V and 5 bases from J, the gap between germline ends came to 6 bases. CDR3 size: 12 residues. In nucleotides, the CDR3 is TGTGCCAGCAGTTTAAGGAGGACTGAAGCTTTCTTT. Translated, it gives CASSLRRTEAFF.

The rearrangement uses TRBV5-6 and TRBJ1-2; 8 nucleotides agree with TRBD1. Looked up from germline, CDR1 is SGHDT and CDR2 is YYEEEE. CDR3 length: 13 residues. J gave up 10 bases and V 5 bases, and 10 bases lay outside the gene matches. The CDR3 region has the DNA TGTGCCAGCAGATCTCAGGGGGCCCTTGACTACACCTTC. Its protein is CASRSQGALDYTF.